The clone carrying this TCR beta chain appeared many times. The antigen remains undetermined. These data are taken from a study of regulatory T cells in long-lasting Graves disease. Findings and caveats of the study: Public clonotype sharing was higher in persistent than newly diagnosed patients. There was favoring of TRBV28, TRBJ1-2 and TRBJ2-5 in persistent disease.

Noted time point: persistent/refractory GD, antithyroid drugs over 5 years with positive TRAb. After RNA was extracted from PBMCs, the TCR library was made from it. American Thyroid Association guidelines served as the basis for diagnosing Graves' disease. The CDR3 covers 12 residues. V was cut by 3 bases and J by 4 bases, with 6 bases left in between. Arm-PCR of CDR3 regions and iRepertoire HTBI primers were used to build TCR beta libraries. TCRdb re-called the multiplex PCR reads with MiXCR, one entry per CDR3 protein. The sample yields roughly 700,000 distinct CDR3 sequences, approximately 29% seen once.

This chain joins TRBV12-3 or TRBV12-4 and TRBJ1-2, with D unresolved. The sequencing used peripheral blood mononuclear cells (PBMCs), collected when the disease was refractory, from a patient treated with antithyroid drugs. The receptor was isolated from a female donor with Graves disease. CDR3 amino acids: CASSLAVYGYTF. CDR3 nucleotides: TGTGCCAGCAGTTTGGCAGTCTATGGCTACACCTTC.